These T cell receptor beta chains were read from a single sample in a study of blood T cells in healthy people across ages. TCRdb re-derived calls from the 5' RACE reads in MiXCR, one entry per CDR3 protein. The repertoire holds about 780,000 distinct CDR3 sequences, roughly 46% seen once, with 15% to 20% in the top ten. The sequencing sample was made of blood. The receptors come from a man at least 80 years old in good health. CDR3s include the opening cysteine and the closing phenylalanine or tryptophan. The D gene is left open where the match is weak.

len | d_gene | v_gene | CDR3aa
15 | TRBD2 | TRBV11-3 | CASSFGTSGRNTQYF
16 | TRBD1 | TRBV12-3/TRBV12-4 | CASSLAWEQGDETQYF
14 | TRBD2 | TRBV5-1 | CASSLDLAGGEQFF
14 | . | TRBV7-2 | CASSSSGMYNEQYF
16 | TRBD2 | TRBV6-5 | CASSNLAGGRSDTQYF
14 | TRBD2 | TRBV20-1 | CSARLAGYTDTQYF
15 | TRBD1 | TRBV5-6 | CASSRGTGSWDEQYF
13 | TRBD2 | TRBV7-6 | CASSLGGPGGQFF
13 | . | TRBV29-1 | CSAAFSGTDTQYF
17 | . | TRBV6-6 | CASSLMDSRVAKNIQYF
14 | . | TRBV6-1 | CASFRGTGNQPQHF
16 | TRBD1 | TRBV4-1 | CASSRPPGQGIGELFF
13 | . | TRBV20-1 | CSAKRATNEKLFF
16 | TRBD1 | TRBV3-1 | CASSQPGQLAKNIQYF
15 | TRBD1 | TRBV6-5 | CASSAGTGQPYEQYF
18 | . | TRBV4-3 | CASSQDLGGGSWFYEQYF
13 | TRBD2 | TRBV12-3/TRBV12-4 | CASSTGGFYEQYF
13 | TRBD1 | TRBV29-1 | CSVQQGAIETQFF
17 | . | TRBV3-1 | CASSQVGKYQGYNEQFF
14 | . | TRBV12-3/TRBV12-4 | CASSFGGGNSPLHF
14 | . | TRBV20-1 | CSARENLRAHEQFF
13 | . | TRBV10-3 | CAIGSGFGETRYF
14 | . | TRBV29-1 | CSVFRAGKDYGYTF
15 | . | TRBV3-1 | CASSQDDSGINEQFF
15 | TRBD1 | TRBV7-2 | CASSPRTGGASPLHF
17 | TRBD2 | TRBV20-1 | CSARAMRGLAGDREQFF
13 | . | TRBV3-1 | CASSQGTNNEQFF
15 | TRBD2 | TRBV7-3 | CASSLTSGTTYEQYF
18 | . | TRBV7-2 | CASSLGGSPARYYNEQFF
12 | . | TRBV3-1 | CASSHVGETQYF
14 | . | TRBV10-3 | CAISDPTPSYGYTF
16 | TRBD1 | TRBV6-1 | CASSLTTGSPQETQYF
14 | TRBD1 | TRBV9 | CASSIRTGRDGYTF